These T cell receptor beta chains were read from a single sample in a study of sequential checkpoint blockade in melanoma. Sequencing was performed with immunoSEQ multiplex PCR; in TCRdb, only in-frame clones are kept and a portion is missing. The table includes several thousand clones, 50% to 75% detected once. The material sequenced was CD8+ T cells sorted from blood (inferred from file names), taken from a patient given nivolumab and ipilimumab in sequence. The receptors derive from a human donor with melanoma. CDR3s include the opening cysteine and the closing phenylalanine or tryptophan.

V,J,CDR3
TRBV5-1,TRBJ2-7,CASSKTSGLSYEQYF
TRBV27,TRBJ1-2,CASSYLTGGDGYTF
TRBV7-2,TRBJ1-2,CASSFWGDYGYTF
TRBV2,TRBJ1-5,CASSEGRNQPQHF
TRBV5-4,TRBJ2-7,CASSRFGEQYF
TRBV27,TRBJ1-2,CASSLNEGRKGGYTF
TRBV5-1,TRBJ2-7,CASSTGDSSYEQYF
TRBV30,TRBJ1-5,CAWSGGTGWQPQHF
TRBV19,TRBJ1-1,CASSVNLGVNTEAFF
TRBV29-1,TRBJ1-2,CSVVGTGNNGYTF
TRBV4-1,TRBJ2-2,CASRAEAGELFF
TRBV6-1,TRBJ2-1,CASSANRGDGSYNEQFF
TRBV5-1,TRBJ2-1,CASSLARGSDEQFF
TRBV28,TRBJ1-5,CASSSYGTGDQPQHF
TRBV19,TRBJ1-5,CASSRDSFNSNQPQHF
TRBV2,TRBJ2-1,CASSEVSGGTSSYNEQFF
TRBV21-1,TRBJ1-1,CASSKRMDRGCRTEAFF
TRBV6-4,TRBJ2-7,CASSTGGVEAEQYF
TRBV30,TRBJ2-3,CAWSVWDRGQDTQYF
TRBV7-9,TRBJ1-2,CASSLGQVNYGYTF
TRBV19,-,CASNPGLAGTYEQYF
TRBV7-8,TRBJ2-7,CASSLEGGTGREQYF
TRBV6-6,TRBJ1-4,CASTPWGATNEKLFF
TRBV19,TRBJ2-6,CASRRGTGANVLTF
TRBV4-2,TRBJ1-1,CASSQGPGEDTEAFF
TRBV5-1,TRBJ2-7,CASSLAQGADEQYF
TRBV4-1,TRBJ1-2,CASSQDISYGYTF
TRBV4-2,TRBJ2-7,CASSQGRDTYEQYF
TRBV11-2,TRBJ2-7,CASSFGSGRTEQYF
TRBV29-1,TRBJ2-3,CSVVLGTDTQYF
TRBV7-8,TRBJ1-5,CASSLVVQAYQPQHF
TRBV9,TRBJ1-4,CASSVDTTNEKLFF
TRBV12-5,TRBJ2-7,CASGLTVGVGYEQYF
TRBV7-9,TRBJ2-7,CASSLGQGPSYEQYF
TRBV15,TRBJ2-6,CATSTYWGLGANVLTF
TRBV5-6,TRBJ2-1,CASSLASSTTFYNEQFF
TRBV4-3,TRBJ2-1,CASSQVPLAGHNEQFF
TRBV6-1,TRBJ1-1,CASSEPDTYTEAFF
TRBV29-1,TRBJ1-1,CSVDGLSITEAFF
TRBV28,TRBJ1-1,CASTVTRGKSEAFF
TRBV6-1,TRBJ2-7,CASSPRGNEQYF
TRBV25-1,-,CASSDSQGTTYEQYF
TRBV9,TRBJ2-7,CASSVLPGGLGEQYF
TRBV27,TRBJ2-7,CASSYGETLYEQYF
TRBV5-1,TRBJ1-2,CASSFDFPYGYTF
TRBV19,TRBJ2-7,CASSIYGGQYEQYF
TRBV6-6,TRBJ1-1,CASSYGKGAEAFF
TRBV28,TRBJ2-7,CAIRGTSGYEQYF
TRBV19,TRBJ2-7,CASSRQGLAYEQYF
TRBV7-2,TRBJ2-7,CASSLGGGYEQYF
TRBV4-1,TRBJ1-5,CASSHVYPLEPQHF
TRBV11-2,TRBJ1-6,CASSFDRYNSPLHF
TRBV28,TRBJ2-7,CASSLRGSYEQYF
TRBV29-1,TRBJ2-5,CSVRGAETQYF
TRBV28,TRBJ1-5,CASSSRGLGQPQHF
TRBV30,TRBJ1-2,CAWTLAGLVGYGYTF
TRBV13,TRBJ1-1,CASSLKSGEAFF
TRBV15,TRBJ1-3,CATSRDRHSGNTIYF
TRBV19,TRBJ2-1,CASSISPGQGNEQFF
TRBV7-9,TRBJ2-7,CASSFYGGEQYF